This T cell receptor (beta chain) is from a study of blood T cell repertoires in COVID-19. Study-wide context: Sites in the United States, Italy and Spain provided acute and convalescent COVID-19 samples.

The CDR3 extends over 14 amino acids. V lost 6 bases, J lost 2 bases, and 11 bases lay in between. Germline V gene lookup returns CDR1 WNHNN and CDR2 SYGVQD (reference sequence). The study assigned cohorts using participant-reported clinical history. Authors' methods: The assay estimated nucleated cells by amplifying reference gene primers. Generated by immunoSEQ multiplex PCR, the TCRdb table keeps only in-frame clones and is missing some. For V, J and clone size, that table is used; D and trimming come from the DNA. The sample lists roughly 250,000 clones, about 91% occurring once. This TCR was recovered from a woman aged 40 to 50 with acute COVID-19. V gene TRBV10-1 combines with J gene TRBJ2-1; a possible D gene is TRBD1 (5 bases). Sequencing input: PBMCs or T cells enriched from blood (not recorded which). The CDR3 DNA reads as TGCGCCAGCAGCTCGGACACCACCTACAATGAGCAGTTCTTC. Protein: CASSSDTTYNEQFF.